Listed below are T cell receptor beta chains from one sample, sequenced in a study of blood T cell repertoires in COVID-19. Some clones are missing from TCRdb's copy, which holds only in-frame ones; the method was immunoSEQ multiplex PCR. The sample consists of approximately 150,000 clones, 81% of them appearing once. Sequencing used peripheral blood. Receptors originate from a man in his 60s with active or convalescent COVID-19. Each CDR3 is given with its conserved first and last residue. A D gene is named only where the DNA matches it firmly. Some rows mark clone size as missing; the rest say once, few, many or name a class of expanded clone.

V: TRBV5-6
length: 14
size: -
J: TRBJ2-5
D: TRBD1
DNA: TGTGCCAGCAGCAGGACAGGGGCCCAAGAGACCCAGTACTTC
CDR3: CASSRTGAQETQYF

V: TRBV6-5
length: 15
size: -
J: TRBJ1-4
D: -
DNA: TGTGCCAGCAGTTACTGGGGCGTTAGGGATGAAAAACTGTTTTTT
CDR3: CASSYWGVRDEKLFF

V: TRBV6-5
length: 11
size: -
J: TRBJ1-2
D: TRBD1
DNA: TGTGCCGTTCGACAGGGAGGTGGCTACACCTTC
CDR3: CAVRQGGGYTF

V: TRBV3-1/TRBV3-2
length: 14
size: -
J: TRBJ1-2
D: -
DNA: TGTGCCAGCAGCCATGCAGGGGTGGGGTATGGCTACACCTTC
CDR3: CASSHAGVGYGYTF

V: TRBV4-2
length: 14
size: -
J: TRBJ2-3
D: TRBD1
DNA: TGTGCCAGCAGAACAGGGGGCGCAACAGATACGCAGTATTTT
CDR3: CASRTGGATDTQYF

V: TRBV5-1
length: 13
size: few
J: TRBJ2-7
D: -
DNA: TGCGCCAGCAGCCCAGGACAGCCCTACGAGCAGTACTTC
CDR3: CASSPGQPYEQYF

V: TRBV6-5
length: 15
size: -
J: TRBJ1-5
D: -
DNA: TGTGCCAGCACCCTATCACAGGATAGCAATCAGCCCCAGCATTTT
CDR3: CASTLSQDSNQPQHF

V: TRBV11-2
length: 15
size: -
J: TRBJ1-6
D: -
DNA: TGTGCCAGCAGCTTAGCCCGAGGGGGTAATTCACCCCTCCACTTT
CDR3: CASSLARGGNSPLHF

V: TRBV6-6
length: 14
size: -
J: TRBJ1-1
D: -
DNA: TGTGCCAGCACCAGAACCACCGGGACATATAAAGCTTTCTTT
CDR3: CASTRTTGTYKAFF

V: TRBV7-2
length: 17
size: -
J: TRBJ2-2
D: TRBD1
DNA: TGTGCCAGCAGCTTAGGCCCCCGGGACAGGGTCACCGGGGAGCTGTTTTTT
CDR3: CASSLGPRDRVTGELFF

V: TRBV5-8
length: 14
size: -
J: TRBJ1-6
D: -
DNA: TGTGCCAGCAGCCGGACCGGGAGCAATTCACCCCTCCACTTT
CDR3: CASSRTGSNSPLHF

V: TRBV24-1
length: 17
size: -
J: TRBJ2-7
D: TRBD1
DNA: TGTGCCACCAGTGATGCCACCCGGGACAGCAATACCTACGAGCAGTACTTC
CDR3: CATSDATRDSNTYEQYF

V: TRBV28
length: 16
size: -
J: TRBJ2-2
D: -
DNA: TGTGCCAGCAGTTTGGTGGCAGGGGGAGGCACCGGGGAGCTGTTTTTT
CDR3: CASSLVAGGGTGELFF

V: TRBV2
length: 15
size: -
J: TRBJ2-2
D: -
DNA: TGTGCCAGCACCCCCGGGTACGGAACAACCGGGGAGCTGTTTTTT
CDR3: CASTPGYGTTGELFF

V: TRBV6-6
length: 16
size: few
J: TRBJ1-5
D: TRBD1
DNA: TGTGCCAGCAGTCCCCCCCAAACAGGGGTCGGTCAGCCCCAGCATTTT
CDR3: CASSPPQTGVGQPQHF

V: TRBV5-1
length: 14
size: -
J: TRBJ1-1
D: -
DNA: TGCGCCAGCAGCTTATTACATCCCAACACTGAAGCTTTCTTT
CDR3: CASSLLHPNTEAFF

V: TRBV10-3
length: 14
size: -
J: TRBJ1-5
D: -
DNA: TGTGCCATCAGTGAGTCGCCCGCGGGTCAGCCCCAGCATTTT
CDR3: CAISESPAGQPQHF

V: TRBV11-2
length: 16
size: -
J: TRBJ2-1
D: TRBD1
DNA: TGTGCCAGCAGCCGACCGGGACAGGGCTCCTACAATGAGCAGTTCTTC
CDR3: CASSRPGQGSYNEQFF

V: TRBV5-1
length: 16
size: few
J: TRBJ2-6
D: TRBD1
DNA: TGCGCCAGCAGCGGATTGGGACAGGCTGGGGCCAACGTCCTGACTTTC
CDR3: CASSGLGQAGANVLTF

V: TRBV5-4
length: 16
size: -
J: TRBJ2-3
D: TRBD2
DNA: TGTGCCAGCAGCATCCGAGTAGCGGGGCTGACAGATACGCAGTATTTT
CDR3: CASSIRVAGLTDTQYF

V: TRBV3-1/TRBV3-2
length: 13
size: -
J: TRBJ2-7
D: -
DNA: TGTGCCAGCAGCACCAGGGGTGAGGACGAGCAGTACTTC
CDR3: CASSTRGEDEQYF

V: TRBV6-2/TRBV6-3
length: 11
size: -
J: TRBJ1-2
D: -
DNA: TGTGCCAGCAGTTCCGGACAAAACTACACCTTC
CDR3: CASSSGQNYTF

V: TRBV11-2
length: 14
size: -
J: TRBJ1-2
D: TRBD1
DNA: TGTGCCAGCAGCCCTGGGACAGCTAACTATGGCTACACCTTC
CDR3: CASSPGTANYGYTF

V: TRBV19
length: 13
size: -
J: TRBJ1-5
D: -
DNA: TGTGCCAGTAGTCCCAGACAGGATCAGCCCCAGCATTTT
CDR3: CASSPRQDQPQHF

V: TRBV5-1
length: 16
size: -
J: TRBJ2-3
D: TRBD2
DNA: TGCGCCAGCAGCGTTAGCGGGGGGATGAAAACAGATACGCAGTATTTT
CDR3: CASSVSGGMKTDTQYF

V: TRBV28
length: 17
size: -
J: TRBJ1-1
D: TRBD1
DNA: TGTGCCAGCAGGTTGGTTTCGGGACAGGGGGCATACACTGAAGCTTTCTTT
CDR3: CASRLVSGQGAYTEAFF

V: TRBV6-5
length: 14
size: -
J: TRBJ2-1
D: TRBD2
DNA: TGTGCCAGCAGTAAGCGGGGTTCCTACAATGAGCAGTTCTTC
CDR3: CASSKRGSYNEQFF

V: TRBV28
length: 16
size: once
J: TRBJ2-7
D: -
DNA: TGTGCCAGCAGTTTGAGGCAGGGGTCCGGGTCCTACGAGCAGTACTTC
CDR3: CASSLRQGSGSYEQYF

V: TRBV27
length: 16
size: -
J: TRBJ1-4
D: -
DNA: TGTGCCAGTCCTTTTAGCCGGATTACAACTAATGAAAAACTGTTTTTT
CDR3: CASPFSRITTNEKLFF

V: TRBV5-8
length: 16
size: -
J: TRBJ2-3
D: TRBD2
DNA: TGTGCCAGCAGCTCAGGGACTAGCGGGAGCTCAGATACGCAGTATTTT
CDR3: CASSSGTSGSSDTQYF

V: TRBV3-1/TRBV3-2
length: 14
size: -
J: TRBJ1-1
D: -
DNA: TGTGCCAGCGGTACGGGAGGGGGGAACACTGAAGCTTTCTTT
CDR3: CASGTGGGNTEAFF

V: TRBV18
length: 15
size: -
J: TRBJ1-4
D: -
DNA: TGTGCCAGCTCAGTTACCGGGACTGGACATGAAAAACTGTTTTTT
CDR3: CASSVTGTGHEKLFF

V: TRBV5-1
length: 17
size: -
J: TRBJ1-5
D: TRBD1
DNA: TGCGCCAGCAGCCCCGGGACAGGCGGCTATAGCAATCAGCCCCAGCATTTT
CDR3: CASSPGTGGYSNQPQHF

V: TRBV5-6
length: 14
size: few
J: TRBJ2-7
D: TRBD1
DNA: TGTGCCAGCAGCTCGGGGACAGGGAAGTACGAGCAGTACTTC
CDR3: CASSSGTGKYEQYF

V: TRBV18
length: 15
size: -
J: TRBJ2-5
D: TRBD2
DNA: TGTGCCAGCTCACGAGCTAGCGGGGTACAAGAGACCCAGTACTTC
CDR3: CASSRASGVQETQYF

V: TRBV18
length: 13
size: -
J: TRBJ1-1
D: -
DNA: TGTGCCAGCTCGCCAACAGGGAACACTGAAGCTTTCTTT
CDR3: CASSPTGNTEAFF

V: TRBV6-5
length: 14
size: -
J: TRBJ2-7
D: -
DNA: TGTGCCAGCAGTTTTGGCAGGAACTCCTACGAGCAGTACTTC
CDR3: CASSFGRNSYEQYF